This T cell receptor beta chain was recovered during a study of T cells in Graves' hyperthyroidism and ophthalmopathy. RNA transcripts served as the template for amplifying TCR beta CDR3 regions. Researchers ran a first-round RT-PCR on the TCR CDR3 using the HTBI primer set. MiXCR was run by TCRdb on the multiplex PCR reads, yielding one entry per CDR3 protein. This table holds about 720,000 distinct CDR3 sequences, about 17% found once. Study-wide points: Progression to ophthalmopathy was predicted a median of roughly 6.8 months early.

Concerning this clonotype itself: The antigen is undetermined.

Each patient was aged 18 to 65 and had newly diagnosed hyperthyroidism of under 2 months' duration. Trimming removed 0 bases at V and 8 bases at J, with 9 bases between. This CDR3 contains 13 residues. CDR1 and CDR2 from the germline V gene are SGDLS and YYNGEE. The sequenced material came from blood. This clonotype originated in a man between 18 and 35 years old with Graves' hyperthyroidism. The rearrangement uses TRBV9 and TRBJ2-1; D is uncertain. The DNA for the CDR3 is TGTGCCAGCAGCGTAGCTACGTGGGATGAGCAGTTCTTC. Protein product: CASSVATWDEQFF.